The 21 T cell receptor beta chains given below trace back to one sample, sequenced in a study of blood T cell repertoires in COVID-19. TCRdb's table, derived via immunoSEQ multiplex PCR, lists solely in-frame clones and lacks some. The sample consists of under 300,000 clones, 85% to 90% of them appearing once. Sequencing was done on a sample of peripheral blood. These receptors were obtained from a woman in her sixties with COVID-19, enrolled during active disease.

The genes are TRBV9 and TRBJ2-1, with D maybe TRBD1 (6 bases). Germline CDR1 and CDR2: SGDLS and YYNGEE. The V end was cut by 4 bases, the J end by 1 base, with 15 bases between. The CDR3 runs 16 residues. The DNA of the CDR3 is TGTGCCAGCAGCAAACGACAGGATCCTTCCTACAATGAGCAGTTCTTC. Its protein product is CASSKRQDPSYNEQFF.

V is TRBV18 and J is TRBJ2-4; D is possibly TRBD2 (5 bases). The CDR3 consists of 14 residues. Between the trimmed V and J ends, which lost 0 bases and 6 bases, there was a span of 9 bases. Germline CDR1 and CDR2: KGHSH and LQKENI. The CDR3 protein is CASSPPEAGNIQYF. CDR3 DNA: TGTGCCAGCTCACCACCGGAGGCCGGAAACATTCAGTACTTC.

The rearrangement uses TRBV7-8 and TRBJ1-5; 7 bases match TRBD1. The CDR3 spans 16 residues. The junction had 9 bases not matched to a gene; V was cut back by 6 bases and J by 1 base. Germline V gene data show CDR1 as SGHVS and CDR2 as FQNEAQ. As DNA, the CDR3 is TGTGCCAGCAGTAAGAACAGGGGATCGAGCAATCAGCCCCAGCATTTT. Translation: CASSKNRGSSNQPQHF.

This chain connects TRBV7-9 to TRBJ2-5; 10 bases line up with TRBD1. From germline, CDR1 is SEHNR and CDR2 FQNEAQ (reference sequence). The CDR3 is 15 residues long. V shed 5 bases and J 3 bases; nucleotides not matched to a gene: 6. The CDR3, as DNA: TGTGCCAGCAGCCCCTGGACAGGGGGAGAAGAGACCCAGTACTTC. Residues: CASSPWTGGEETQYF.

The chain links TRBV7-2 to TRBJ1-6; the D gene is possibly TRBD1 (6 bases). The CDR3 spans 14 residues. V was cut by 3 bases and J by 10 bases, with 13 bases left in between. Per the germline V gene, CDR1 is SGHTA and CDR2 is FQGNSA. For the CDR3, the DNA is TGTGCCAGCAGCTTCCGGACAGAAAACTCACCCCTCCACTTT. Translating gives CASSFRTENSPLHF.

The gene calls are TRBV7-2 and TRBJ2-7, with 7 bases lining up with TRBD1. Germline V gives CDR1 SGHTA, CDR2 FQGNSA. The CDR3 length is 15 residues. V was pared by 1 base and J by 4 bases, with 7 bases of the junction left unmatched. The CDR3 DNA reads TGTGCCAGCAGCTTAGTAACAGGGGACGTATACGAGCAGTACTTC. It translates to CASSLVTGDVYEQYF.

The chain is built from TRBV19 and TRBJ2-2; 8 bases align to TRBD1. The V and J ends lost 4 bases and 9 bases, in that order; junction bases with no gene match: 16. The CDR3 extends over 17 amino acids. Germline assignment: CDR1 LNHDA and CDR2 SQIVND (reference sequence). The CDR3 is CASSTRRGQGDFRELFF. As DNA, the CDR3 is TGTGCCAGTAGTACCCGTCGTGGACAGGGTGATTTCAGGGAGCTGTTTTTT.

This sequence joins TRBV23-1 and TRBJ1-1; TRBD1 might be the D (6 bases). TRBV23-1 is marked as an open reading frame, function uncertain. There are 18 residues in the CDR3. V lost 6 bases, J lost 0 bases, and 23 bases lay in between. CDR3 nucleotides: TGCGCCAGCAGCCCCCAGGGGCGGACCCAAGAGATGAACACTGAAGCTTTCTTT. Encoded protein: CASSPQGRTQEMNTEAFF.

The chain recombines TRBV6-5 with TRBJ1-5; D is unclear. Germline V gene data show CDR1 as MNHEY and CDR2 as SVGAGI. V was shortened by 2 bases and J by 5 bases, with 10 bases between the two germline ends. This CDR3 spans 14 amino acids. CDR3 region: CASSYSRGDQPQHF. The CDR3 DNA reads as TGTGCCAGCAGTTACAGCCGGGGAGATCAGCCCCAGCATTTT.

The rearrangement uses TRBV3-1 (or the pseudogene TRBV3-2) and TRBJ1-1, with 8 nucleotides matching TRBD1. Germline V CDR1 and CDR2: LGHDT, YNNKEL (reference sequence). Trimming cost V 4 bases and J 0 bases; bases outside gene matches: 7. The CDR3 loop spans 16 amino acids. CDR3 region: CASSLGTGDLNTEAFF. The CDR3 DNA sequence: TGTGCCAGCAGCCTAGGGACAGGAGACCTGAACACTGAAGCTTTCTTT.

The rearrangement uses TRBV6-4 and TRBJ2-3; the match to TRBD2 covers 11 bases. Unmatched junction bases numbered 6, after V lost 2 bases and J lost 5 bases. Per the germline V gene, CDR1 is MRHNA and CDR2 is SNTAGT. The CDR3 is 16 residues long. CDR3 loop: CASSDEVAGGQDTQYF. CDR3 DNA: TGTGCCAGCAGTGACGAGGTAGCGGGGGGGCAAGATACGCAGTATTTT.

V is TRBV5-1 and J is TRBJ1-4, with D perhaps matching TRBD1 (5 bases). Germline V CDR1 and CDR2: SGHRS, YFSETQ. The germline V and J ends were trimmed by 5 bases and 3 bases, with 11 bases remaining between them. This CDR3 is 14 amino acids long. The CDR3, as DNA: TGCGCCAGCAGTCCGGCGGGGGCTAATGAAAAACTGTTTTTT. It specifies CASSPAGANEKLFF.

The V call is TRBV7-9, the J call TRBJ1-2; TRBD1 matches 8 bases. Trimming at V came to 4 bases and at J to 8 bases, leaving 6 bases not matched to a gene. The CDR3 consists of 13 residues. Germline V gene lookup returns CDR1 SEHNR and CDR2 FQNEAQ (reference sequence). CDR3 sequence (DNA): TGTGCCAGCAGCTCCACAGGGGGGACGGGCTACACCTTC. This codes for CASSSTGGTGYTF.

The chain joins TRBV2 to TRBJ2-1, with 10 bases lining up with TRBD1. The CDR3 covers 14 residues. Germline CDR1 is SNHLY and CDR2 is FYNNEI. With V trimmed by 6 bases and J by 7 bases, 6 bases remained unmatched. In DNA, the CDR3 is TGTGCCAGCAGCAAACGACAGGGGGCAAATGAGCAGTTCTTC. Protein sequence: CASSKRQGANEQFF. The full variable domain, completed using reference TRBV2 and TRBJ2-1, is EPEVTQTPSHQVTQMGQEVILRCVPISNHLYFYWYRQILGQKVEFLVSFYNNEISEKSEIFDDQFSVERPDGSNFTLKIRSTKLEDSAMYFCASSKRQGANEQFFGPGTRLTVL.

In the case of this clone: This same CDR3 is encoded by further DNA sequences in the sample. This CDR3 reads CASSRDRSNQPQHF. The CDR3 DNA sequence: TGTGCCAGCAGTCGGGACAGGAGCAATCAGCCCCAGCATTTT. The V and J genes are TRBV6-5 and TRBJ1-5; 8 bases are shared with TRBD1. This CDR3 contains 14 residues. Per the germline V gene, CDR1 is MNHEY and CDR2 is SVGAGI. V lost 5 bases to trimming and J lost 1 base; unmatched junction nucleotides: 1.

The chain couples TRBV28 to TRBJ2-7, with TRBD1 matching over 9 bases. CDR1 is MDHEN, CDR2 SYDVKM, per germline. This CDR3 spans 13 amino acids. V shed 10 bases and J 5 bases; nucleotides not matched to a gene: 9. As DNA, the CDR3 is TGTGCCATCTTTGGGACAGGGCCCCACGAGCAGTACTTC. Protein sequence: CAIFGTGPHEQYF. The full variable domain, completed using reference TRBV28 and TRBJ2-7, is DVKVTQSSRYLVKRTGEKVFLECVQDMDHENMFWYRQDPGLGLRLIYFSYDVKMKEKGDIPEGYSVSREKKERFSLILESASTNQTSMYLCAIFGTGPHEQYFGPGTRLTVT.

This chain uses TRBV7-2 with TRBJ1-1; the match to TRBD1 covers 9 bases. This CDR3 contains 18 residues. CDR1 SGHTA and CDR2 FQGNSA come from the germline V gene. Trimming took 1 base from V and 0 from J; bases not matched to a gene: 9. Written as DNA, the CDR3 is TGTGCCAGCAGCTTAGAGGGGACAGGGACCGGGATGAACACTGAAGCTTTCTTT. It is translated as CASSLEGTGTGMNTEAFF.

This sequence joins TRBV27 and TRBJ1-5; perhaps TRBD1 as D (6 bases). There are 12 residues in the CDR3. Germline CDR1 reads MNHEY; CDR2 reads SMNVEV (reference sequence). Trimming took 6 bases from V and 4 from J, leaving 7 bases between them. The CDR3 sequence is CASSTGNQPQHF. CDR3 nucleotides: TGTGCCAGCAGCACAGGGAATCAGCCCCAGCATTTT.

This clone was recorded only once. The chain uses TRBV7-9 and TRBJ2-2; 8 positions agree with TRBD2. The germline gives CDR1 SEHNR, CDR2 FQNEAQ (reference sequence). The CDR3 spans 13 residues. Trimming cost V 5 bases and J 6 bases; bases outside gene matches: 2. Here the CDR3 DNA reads TGTGCCAGCAGCCCGGGACTAGCCGGGGAGCTGTTTTTT. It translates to CASSPGLAGELFF.

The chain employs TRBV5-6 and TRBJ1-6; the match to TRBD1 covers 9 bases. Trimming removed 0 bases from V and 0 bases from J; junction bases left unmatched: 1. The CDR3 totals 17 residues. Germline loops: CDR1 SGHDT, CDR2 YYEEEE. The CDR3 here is CASSLVQGASYNSPLHF. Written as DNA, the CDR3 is TGTGCCAGCAGCTTGGTACAGGGGGCCTCCTATAATTCACCCCTCCACTTT.

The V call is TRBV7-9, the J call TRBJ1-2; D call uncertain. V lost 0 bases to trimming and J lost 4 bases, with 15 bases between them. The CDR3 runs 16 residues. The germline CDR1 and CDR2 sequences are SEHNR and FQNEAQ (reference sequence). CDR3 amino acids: CASSLALRERTYGYTF. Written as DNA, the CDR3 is TGTGCCAGCAGCTTAGCGCTTAGGGAGAGAACCTATGGCTACACCTTC.